The rows below give T cell receptor beta chains drawn from one sample of a study of blood T cell repertoires in COVID-19. Assay used: immunoSEQ multiplex PCR; TCRdb lists only in-frame clones, some missing. The sample consists of 250,000 or so clones, around nine tenths of them appearing once. The sequenced sample was peripheral blood. The receptors originated from a man aged 40-55 years with active or convalescent COVID-19. The CDR3 runs from the conserved cysteine through the conserved F or W. Fields, in order: V gene, J gene, CDR3 protein.

TRBV7-3	TRBJ2-5	CASSRTPGNLQETQYF
TRBV29-1	TRBJ1-2	CSVPGLRNYGYTF
TRBV19	TRBJ1-1	CASSIGTADQAFF
TRBV5-6	TRBJ2-5	CASSLVTSGIAPFQETQYF
TRBV28	TRBJ2-7	CASSVLASGEQYF
TRBV6-5	TRBJ1-5	CASTRTRGGNQPQHF
TRBV29-1	TRBJ2-7	CSHPDRINSYEQYF
TRBV18	TRBJ2-6	CASSPARVHSGANVLTF
TRBV24-1	TRBJ2-7	CATSGTGTPLGEQYF
TRBV4-1	TRBJ2-3	CASSQPLARAGGRDTQYF
TRBV9	TRBJ2-1	CASSPRGQSSYNEQFF
TRBV11-2	TRBJ2-1	CASSPWIGLADYNEQFF
TRBV28	TRBJ1-2	CASKPIQSNYGYTF
TRBV7-9	TRBJ2-7	CASSLGQGGWDEQYF
TRBV6-9	TRBJ1-5	CAITGLNQPQHF
TRBV28	TRBJ1-2	CASTQDYGYTF
TRBV6-5	TRBJ1-2	CASSYEQAYGYTF
TRBV15	TRBJ1-4	CATSNPGSTNEKLFF
TRBV6-5	TRBJ1-6	CASSYDRFSPLHF
TRBV5-1	TRBJ1-4	CASSFGTAPTNEKLFF
TRBV3-1/TRBV3-2	TRBJ2-1	CASSQDSGTGAYNEQFF
TRBV7-9	TRBJ2-2	CASSSWGQGATGELFF
TRBV14	TRBJ1-6	CASSRQGGSPLHF
TRBV5-1	TRBJ2-7	CASSLVVSPGDEQYF
TRBV28	TRBJ1-5	CASSFEGQGGQPQHF
TRBV14	TRBJ1-2	CASSLSPGQDYGYTF
TRBV2	TRBJ1-5	CASTHFPGQGRGQPQHF
TRBV7-3	TRBJ1-1	CASSLMGANTEAFF
TRBV11-2	TRBJ1-1	CASSSQGETEAFF
TRBV27	TRBJ2-7	CASSLSGGTTIYEQYF
TRBV5-6	TRBJ2-7	CASSSGIRGEQYF
TRBV10-3	TRBJ2-7	CAITQGVQYEQYF
TRBV6-6	TRBJ1-5	CASSVGRGNSNQPQHF
TRBV13	TRBJ2-2	CASSLYRPTGELFF
TRBV29-1	TRBJ2-5	CSVAYRASETQYF
TRBV2	TRBJ2-7	CASIGQGRDEQYF
TRBV2	TRBJ1-2	CASSELGRSSGYTF
TRBV19	TRBJ2-6	CASTNFGRGTSGANVLTF
TRBV7-9	TRBJ1-3	CASSLGGPQAREIRNTIYF
TRBV6-1	TRBJ2-5	CASSEDRGSHGETQYF
TRBV6-6	TRBJ1-2	CASTRDRVGYTF
TRBV6-5	TRBJ2-7	CASSRPGGEQYF
TRBV10-3	TRBJ2-7	CAISEGQGPSSYEQYF
TRBV7-2	TRBJ2-7	CASSSGQSGYEQYF
TRBV6-6	TRBJ2-3	CATMRSGNTDTQYF
TRBV9	TRBJ2-3	CASSVASPDTQYF
TRBV11-3	TRBJ2-7	CASSSGGYEQYF
TRBV5-6	TRBJ1-6	CASSLELLNNSPLHF
TRBV6-5	TRBJ2-5	CASRNRAGVRETQYF
TRBV9	TRBJ1-2	CASSVVGPGSYGYTF
TRBV9	TRBJ2-4	CASSPEAVKNIQYF
TRBV4-2	TRBJ1-2	CASSQEAGLFSNYGYTF
TRBV5-1	TRBJ2-1	CASSPWSRDNEQFF
TRBV24-1	TRBJ2-1	CATSEILAGGQGRYEQFF
TRBV25-1	TRBJ2-7	CASRAQGTAYEQYF